This T cell receptor (beta chain) is drawn from a study of T cells of healthy individuals. TCRdb ran MiXCR on the 5' RACE reads and lists one entry per CDR3 protein. In the table there are around 98,000 distinct CDR3 sequences, roughly a sixth of which are singletons. This clonotype was recorded at least ten times. Looked up from germline, CDR1 is DFQATT and CDR2 is SNEGSKA (reference sequence). CDR3 size: 15 residues. Trimming took off 1 base at V and 0 bases at J, with 10 bases between the two ends. The sequence was obtained from a human donor in good health. The V and J genes are TRBV20-1 and TRBJ1-5, with a tentative D call TRBD1 (5 bases). CDR3 in DNA: TGCAGTGCTAGAGGTGGCAGGGATAGCAATCAGCCCCAGCATTTT. Its protein product is CSARGGRDSNQPQHF.